This passage covers 30 T cell receptor beta chains from one sample sequenced in a study of T cell responses to AZD1222 COVID-19 vaccine. The table came from immunoSEQ multiplex PCR; TCRdb's copy has only in-frame clones and leaves some out. The table records some 170,000 clones, 80% to 90% of them present only once. Sequencing was performed on peripheral blood, taken 28 days after the second dose of the MenACWY control vaccine. These receptors all come from an adult who received the MenACWY meningococcal vaccine as a control.

This clone was found a few times. The chain is built from TRBV28 and TRBJ1-1, with a tentative D call TRBD1 (5 bases). CDR3 size: 14 residues. The V gene lost 2 bases and the J gene lost 3 bases, with 10 bases spanning the gap. CDR1 is MDHEN and CDR2 is SYDVKM in the germline V gene. CDR3 sequence reads: CASSLNRMDTEAFF. In nucleotides, the CDR3 is TGTGCCAGCAGTTTAAACAGGATGGACACTGAAGCTTTCTTT.

V and J are TRBV24-1 and TRBJ2-1; maybe TRBD1 (6 bases). The CDR3 spans 14 residues. Germline lookup yields CDR1 KGHDR and CDR2 SFDVKD. Trimming stripped 4 bases from V and 7 bases from J, with 13 bases between. The CDR3 protein is CATSEAGQPNEQFF. In DNA form, the CDR3 reads TGTGCCACCAGTGAAGCCGGACAGCCTAATGAGCAGTTCTTC.

V is TRBV7-3 and J is TRBJ2-2; perhaps TRBD2 as D (5 bases). The CDR3 runs 16 residues. Germline values: CDR1 SGHTA, CDR2 FQGTGA. Trimming stripped 5 bases from V and 0 bases from J, with 13 bases between. The CDR3 loop reads CASSQRTGANTGELFF. The CDR3 DNA follows: TGTGCCAGCAGCCAAAGGACTGGCGCGAACACCGGGGAGCTGTTTTTT.

This chain joins TRBV19 and TRBJ1-1; D gene uncertain. V dropped 1 base and J dropped 4 bases, with 4 bases sitting between them. The V gene's germline CDR1 is LNHDA and CDR2 SQIVND (reference sequence). This CDR3 is 12 amino acids long. The CDR3 is CASSIAGTEAFF. Here the CDR3 DNA reads TGTGCCAGTAGTATAGCGGGCACTGAAGCTTTCTTT.

The chain is built from TRBV9 and TRBJ2-1, with a weak D call TRBD2 (6 bases). The CDR3 is 15 amino acids. The V gene's germline CDR1 is SGDLS and CDR2 YYNGEE. V gave up 4 bases and J gave up 3 bases, with 14 bases separating them. The CDR3 here is CASSPVGGLYNEQFF. DNA of the CDR3: TGTGCCAGCAGCCCAGTGGGGGGTCTCTACAATGAGCAGTTCTTC.

This clone showed up just once. The chain combines TRBV12-3 or TRBV12-4 with TRBJ1-2; a weak D match, TRBD1 (6 bases). The CDR3 loop spans 13 amino acids. The ends were cut back, 7 bases at V and 4 bases at J, with 13 bases in the middle. The CDR3 is CASTAGQSYGYTF. The CDR3 DNA is TGTGCCAGCACCGCGGGACAAAGCTATGGCTACACCTTC.

Here the CDR3 DNA reads TGTGCCAGCAGCCCTTTTGGGAGAACAGATACGCAGTATTTT. Amino acid sequence: CASSPFGRTDTQYF. The J gene is TRBJ2-3, the V gene TRBV28, with D tentatively TRBD2 (5 bases). Trimming pared 6 bases from V and 3 bases from J, leaving 13 bases between. The CDR3 is 14 amino acids. Looked up from germline, CDR1 is MDHEN and CDR2 is SYDVKM.

The V and J genes are TRBV7-2 and TRBJ1-1; no firm D call. With 1 base removed from V and 0 bases from J, the gap between germline ends came to 9 bases. The CDR3 contains 15 residues. CDR1 and CDR2 (germline): SGHTA, FQGNSA. DNA of the CDR3: TGTGCCAGCAGCTTAGACAGAAGCATGAACACTGAAGCTTTCTTT. It specifies CASSLDRSMNTEAFF.

The chain is built from TRBV27 and TRBJ2-7; D possibly corresponds to TRBD2 (5 bases). V was clipped by 5 bases and J by 2 bases, with 16 bases between them. This CDR3 spans 15 amino acids. The germline gives CDR1 MNHEY, CDR2 SMNVEV (reference sequence). In nucleotides, the CDR3 is TGTGCCAGCAGTCCCGCCGGGGTCCGAACCTACGAGCAGTACTTC. This encodes CASSPAGVRTYEQYF.

The chain employs TRBV28 and TRBJ2-2; 7 positions agree with TRBD1. CDR1 MDHEN and CDR2 SYDVKM come from the germline V gene. The J segment lost 3 bases and the V segment lost 8 bases, leaving 6 bases of the junction unmatched. The CDR3 runs 14 residues. CDR3: CASVLGQYTGELFF. The CDR3 DNA follows: TGTGCCAGCGTCTTGGGACAGTACACCGGGGAGCTGTTTTTT.

This chain joins TRBV5-6 and TRBJ1-5; possibly TRBD1 for D (6 bases). The CDR3 runs to 16 residues. V was shortened by 2 bases and J by 2 bases, with 14 bases between the two germline ends. Germline values: CDR1 SGHDT, CDR2 YYEEEE. The CDR3 bases are TGTGCCAGCAGCTTATGGGGGGGCCAGGGCAATCAGCCCCAGCATTTT. This encodes CASSLWGGQGNQPQHF.

This chain joins TRBV12-5 and TRBJ1-1; no clear D gene. Germline V gene data show CDR1 as LGHNT and CDR2 as FRNRAP. The CDR3 covers 13 residues. Trimming took 7 bases from V and 0 from J, leaving 9 bases between them. The CDR3 loop reads CASAAGMNTEAFF. The DNA for the CDR3 is TGTGCTAGTGCCGCCGGAATGAACACTGAAGCTTTCTTT.

The gene calls are TRBV10-2 and TRBJ1-1; no definite D call. Trimming took 0 bases from V and 13 from J, leaving 12 bases between them. The CDR3 is 12 amino acids. CDR1 is WSHSY, CDR2 SAAADI, per germline. The CDR3 DNA is TGCGCCAGCAGTGAGTCGCGGGGTTTGGGTTTCTTT. It specifies CASSESRGLGFF.

Only one count was recorded for this clone. A junction boundary mismatches the germline segment, possibly from a read error. The CDR3 DNA is TGTGCCAGCAGCCCTAGTTTACCGGGACAGGGAGCGCACTTC. Translated, it gives CASSPSLPGQGAHF. The chain joins TRBV7-2 to TRBJ2-7; the match to TRBD1 covers 9 bases. The CDR3 length is 14 residues. Germline V lookup: CDR1 SGHTA, CDR2 FQGNSA. The full variable domain, in which reference TRBV7-2 and TRBJ2-7 provide the parts outside the CDR3, is GAGVSQSPSNKVTEKGKDVELRCDPISGHTALYWYRQSLGQGLEFLIYFQGNSAPDKSGLPSDRFSAERTGGSVSTLTIQRTQQEDSAVYLCASSPSLPGQGAHFGPGTRLTVT.

V is TRBV30 and J is TRBJ2-1, with 8 bases identical to TRBD1. The CDR3 has 13 residues. CDR1 and CDR2 from the germline V gene are GTSNPN and SVGIG (reference sequence). The V segment lost 2 bases and the J segment 10 bases; nucleotides outside the gene matches: 7. The CDR3 DNA reads as TGTGCCTGGAGTCGACAGGGGTTGGGGGAGCAGTTCTTC. Its translation is CAWSRQGLGEQFF. Based on the CDR3 plus reference TRBV30 and TRBJ2-1, the full variable domain is SQTIHQWPATLVQPVGSPLSLECTVEGTSNPNLYWYRQAAGRGLQLLFYSVGIGQISSEVPQNLSASRPQDRQFILSSKKLLLSDSGFYLCAWSRQGLGEQFFGPGTRLTVL.

This clone showed up just a few times. The chain uses TRBV7-2 and TRBJ1-2; the D is unclear. Trimming shortened V by 5 bases and J by 3 bases, and 10 bases separated the two germline ends. The CDR3 is 13 residues long. Germline-derived CDR1 and CDR2 are SGHTA and FQGNSA. The CDR3 reads CASSVTRDYGYTF. In DNA form, the CDR3 reads TGTGCCAGCAGCGTGACCCGGGACTATGGCTACACCTTC.

With respect to this clone: The junction does not match germline at one end; this may be a read error. The chain couples TRBV18 to TRBJ2-7; the match to TRBD1 covers 7 bases. Germline V CDR1 and CDR2: KGHSH, LQKENI. The CDR3 contains 11 residues. In DNA form, the CDR3 reads TGTGCCAGCTCACGGGAAGACAGGGTACGGTTC. Its protein is CASSREDRVRF.

The chain combines TRBV5-1 with TRBJ1-5; no reliable D call. The germline V and J ends were trimmed by 0 bases and 5 bases, with 6 bases remaining between them. There are 13 residues in the CDR3. Germline V gives CDR1 SGHRS, CDR2 YFSETQ. This CDR3 reads CASSLGQDQPQHF. In DNA, the CDR3 is TGCGCCAGCAGCTTGGGGCAGGATCAGCCCCAGCATTTT.

This chain connects TRBV7-3 to TRBJ2-3; D remains ambiguous. Trimming removed 3 bases at V and 0 bases at J, with 10 bases between. CDR3 size: 15 residues. The germline CDR1 and CDR2 sequences are SGHTA and FQGTGA. CDR3: CASSLSVLSTDTQYF. Here the CDR3 DNA reads TGTGCCAGCAGCTTGAGCGTCCTTAGCACAGATACGCAGTATTTT.

The chain is built from TRBV15 and TRBJ1-2, with D unclear. V lost 3 bases and J 7 bases, leaving 12 bases between the germline ends. CDR1 LNHNV and CDR2 YYDKDF come from the germline V gene (reference sequence). CDR3 length: 13 residues. In nucleotides, the CDR3 is TGTGCCACCAGCAGCACATCTCTCCGTGGCTACACCTTC. Residues: CATSSTSLRGYTF.

This clone has only one observation. The gene calls are TRBV5-5 and TRBJ2-2; TRBD2 agrees at 7 bases. Germline V gene data show CDR1 as SGHKS and CDR2 as YYEKEE (reference sequence). V shed 2 bases, J shed 1 base, and the junction held 5 bases outside the gene matches. The CDR3 covers 16 residues. The CDR3, as DNA: TGTGCCAGCAGCTTACGGGGGGACCGGAACACCGGGGAGCTGTTTTTT. As protein: CASSLRGDRNTGELFF.

This clone was detected only once. This chain connects TRBV7-2 to TRBJ1-6; 7 nucleotides agree with TRBD1. Germline values: CDR1 SGHTA, CDR2 FQGNSA. This CDR3 is 16 amino acids long. V dropped 4 bases and J dropped 6; count of bases not matched to a gene: 9. CDR3 protein: CASSSLPGTVNSPLHF. For the CDR3, the DNA is TGTGCCAGCAGCTCATTACCCGGGACAGTTAATTCACCCCTCCACTTT.

This clone occurred once. The chain has TRBV5-1 and TRBJ1-3, with D maybe TRBD1 (5 bases). Per germline, CDR1 SGHRS and CDR2 YFSETQ. V was cut by 4 bases and J by 3 bases, with 11 bases left in between. CDR3 length equals 14 residues. As DNA, the CDR3 is TGCGCCAGCAGCCCCGGGACCGGTGGAAACACCATATATTTT. Protein product: CASSPGTGGNTIYF.

This clone was detected only once. J is TRBJ1-5 and V is TRBV6-5; D perhaps matches TRBD1 (5 bases). Germline V gene sequence: CDR1 MNHEY, CDR2 SVGAGI. Trimming stripped 5 bases from V and 6 bases from J, with 8 bases between. There are 12 residues in the CDR3. CDR3 bases: TGTGCCAGCAGTCAGGGTAGTCAGCCCCAGCATTTT. Encoded protein: CASSQGSQPQHF.

CDR3 loop: CASSFVSSSGELFF. The DNA for the CDR3 is TGTGCCAGCAGCTTTGTTTCGAGTTCCGGGGAGCTGTTTTTT. The chain couples TRBV5-6 to TRBJ2-2; D is uncertain. The CDR3 length is 14 residues. V lost 2 bases and J lost 6, with 11 bases in between. Germline CDR1 SGHDT, CDR2 YYEEEE.

The CDR3 sequence is CAWNFGTGDSYEQYF. DNA of the CDR3: TGTGCCTGGAATTTCGGGACAGGGGACTCCTACGAGCAGTACTTC. The chain couples TRBV30 to TRBJ2-7; 10 nucleotides agree with TRBD1. This CDR3 is 15 amino acids long. Trimming cost V 4 bases and J 0 bases; bases outside gene matches: 6. The germline V gene encodes CDR1 GTSNPN and CDR2 SVGIG (reference sequence).

The chain is built from TRBV28 and TRBJ2-3, with a possible D match to TRBD2 (5 bases). V gave up 2 bases and J gave up 2 bases, with 11 bases separating them. The CDR3 covers 15 residues. Germline CDR1 MDHEN, CDR2 SYDVKM. The CDR3 region is CASSLRSAVTDTQYF. In DNA, the CDR3 is TGTGCCAGCAGTTTACGTTCAGCGGTCACAGATACGCAGTATTTT.

The rearrangement links TRBV5-1 to TRBJ2-4; 13 bases fit TRBD2. V shed 0 bases, J shed 7 bases, and the junction held 1 base outside the gene matches. The CDR3 runs 15 residues. The germline V gene encodes CDR1 SGHRS and CDR2 YFSETQ. The CDR3 loop is CASSLELAGGNIQYF. The CDR3 DNA reads TGCGCCAGCAGCTTGGAACTAGCGGGAGGGAACATTCAGTACTTC.

The chain couples TRBV6-5 to TRBJ1-2; TRBD1 matches at 9 bases. V trimming: 2 bases; J trimming: 13 bases; junction bases outside the gene matches: 5. The CDR3 totals 12 residues. Per germline, CDR1 MNHEY and CDR2 SVGAGI. Written as DNA, the CDR3 is TGTGCCAGCAGTTACGGGGGACAGGGTCCCACCTTC. This codes for CASSYGGQGPTF.

The chain uses TRBV5-1 and TRBJ1-2; perhaps TRBD1 as D (6 bases). CDR3 length: 15 residues. Trimming removed 4 bases from V and 0 bases from J, with 13 bases in between. Per the germline V gene, CDR1 is SGHRS and CDR2 is YFSETQ. The CDR3 DNA is TGCGCCAGCAGCCCCGCGGGGGGGCCTAACTATGGCTACACCTTC. Translating it yields CASSPAGGPNYGYTF.